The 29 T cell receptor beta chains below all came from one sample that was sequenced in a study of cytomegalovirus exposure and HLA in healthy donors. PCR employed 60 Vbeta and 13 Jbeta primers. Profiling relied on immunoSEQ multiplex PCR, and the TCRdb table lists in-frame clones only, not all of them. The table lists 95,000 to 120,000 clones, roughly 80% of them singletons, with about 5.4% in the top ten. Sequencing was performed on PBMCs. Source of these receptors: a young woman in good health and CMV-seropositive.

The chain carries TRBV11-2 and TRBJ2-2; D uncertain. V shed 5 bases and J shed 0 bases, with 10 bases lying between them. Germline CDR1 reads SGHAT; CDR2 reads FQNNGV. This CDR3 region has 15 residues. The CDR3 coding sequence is TGTGCCAGCAGCCCTGGAGCAACGAACACCGGGGAGCTGTTTTTT. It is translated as CASSPGATNTGELFF.

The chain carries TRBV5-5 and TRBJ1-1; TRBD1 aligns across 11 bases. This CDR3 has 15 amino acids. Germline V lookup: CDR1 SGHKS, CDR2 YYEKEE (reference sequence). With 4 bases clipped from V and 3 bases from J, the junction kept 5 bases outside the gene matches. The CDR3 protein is CASSIGQGAYTEAFF. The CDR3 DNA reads TGTGCCAGCAGCATTGGACAGGGGGCATACACTGAAGCTTTCTTT. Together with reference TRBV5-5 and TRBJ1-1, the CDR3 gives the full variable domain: DAGVTQSPTHLIKTRGQQVTLRCSPISGHKSVSWYQQVLGQGPQFIFQYYEKEERGRGNFPDRFSARQFPNYSSELNVNALLLGDSALYLCASSIGQGAYTEAFFGQGTRLTVV.

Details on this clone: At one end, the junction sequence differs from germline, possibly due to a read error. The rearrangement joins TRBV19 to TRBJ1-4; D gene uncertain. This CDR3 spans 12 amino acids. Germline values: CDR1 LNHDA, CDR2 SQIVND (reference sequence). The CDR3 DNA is TGTGCCAGTAGAGGGAGTAATGAAAAACCGTTTTTT. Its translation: CASRGSNEKPFF. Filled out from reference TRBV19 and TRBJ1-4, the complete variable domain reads DGGITQSPKYLFRKEGQNVTLSCEQNLNHDAMYWYRQDPGQGLRLIYYSQIVNDFQKGDIAEGYSVSREKKESFPLTVTSAQKNPTAFYLCASRGSNEKPFFGSGTQLSVL.

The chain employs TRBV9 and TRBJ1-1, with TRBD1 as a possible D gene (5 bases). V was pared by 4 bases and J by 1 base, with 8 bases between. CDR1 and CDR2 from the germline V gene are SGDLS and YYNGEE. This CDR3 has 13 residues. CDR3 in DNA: TGTGCCAGCAGCCGACAGACGAACACTGAAGCTTTCTTT. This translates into CASSRQTNTEAFF.

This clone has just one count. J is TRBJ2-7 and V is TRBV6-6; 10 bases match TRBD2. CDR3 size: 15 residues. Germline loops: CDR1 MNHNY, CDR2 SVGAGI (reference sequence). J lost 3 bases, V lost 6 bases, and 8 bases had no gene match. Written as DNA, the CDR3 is TGTGCCAGCAGGGCCGTAGCGGGAGGATTCTACGAGCAGTACTTC. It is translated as CASRAVAGGFYEQYF.

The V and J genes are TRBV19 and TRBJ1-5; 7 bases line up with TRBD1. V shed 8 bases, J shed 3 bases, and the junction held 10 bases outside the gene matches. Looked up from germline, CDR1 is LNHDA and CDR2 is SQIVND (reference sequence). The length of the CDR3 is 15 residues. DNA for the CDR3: TGTGCCAGTCGAAAAGACAGGGTAGACAATCAGCCCCAGCATTTT. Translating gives CASRKDRVDNQPQHF.

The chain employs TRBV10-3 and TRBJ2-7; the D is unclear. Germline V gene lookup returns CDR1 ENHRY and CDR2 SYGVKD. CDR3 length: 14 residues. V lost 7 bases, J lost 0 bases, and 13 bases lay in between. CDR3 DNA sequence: TGTGCCATCAAGGTTGCTGCGGACTCCTACGAGCAGTACTTC. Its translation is CAIKVAADSYEQYF.

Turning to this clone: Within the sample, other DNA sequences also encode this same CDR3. The CDR3 DNA is TGTGCCAGCAGTAGACAGGGCAATCAGCCCCAGCATTTT. This translates into CASSRQGNQPQHF. The V call is TRBV6-5, the J call TRBJ1-5, with D possibly matching TRBD1 (6 bases). In germline, CDR1 is MNHEY, CDR2 SVGAGI. This CDR3 has 13 residues. Trimming cost V 5 bases and J 2 bases, with 7 bases left between them.

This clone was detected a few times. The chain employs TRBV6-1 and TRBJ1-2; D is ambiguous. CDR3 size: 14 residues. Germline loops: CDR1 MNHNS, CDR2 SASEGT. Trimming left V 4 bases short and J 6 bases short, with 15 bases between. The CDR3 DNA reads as TGTGCCAGCAGTGGAGGCCGCCATACGGATGGCTACACCTTC. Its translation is CASSGGRHTDGYTF.

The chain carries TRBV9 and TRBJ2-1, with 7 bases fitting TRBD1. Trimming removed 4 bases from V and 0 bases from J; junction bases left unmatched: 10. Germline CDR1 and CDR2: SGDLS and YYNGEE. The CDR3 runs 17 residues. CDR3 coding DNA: TGTGCCAGCAGCCCCCGGACAGGAACCAGCTCCTACAATGAGCAGTTCTTC. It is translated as CASSPRTGTSSYNEQFF.

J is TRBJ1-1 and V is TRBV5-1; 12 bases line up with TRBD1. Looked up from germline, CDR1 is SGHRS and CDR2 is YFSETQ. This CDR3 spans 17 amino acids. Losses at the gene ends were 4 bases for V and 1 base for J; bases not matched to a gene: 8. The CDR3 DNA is TGCGCCAGCAGCGGGGGACAGGGGGCGAGTAAGAACACTGAAGCTTTCTTT. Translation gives CASSGGQGASKNTEAFF.

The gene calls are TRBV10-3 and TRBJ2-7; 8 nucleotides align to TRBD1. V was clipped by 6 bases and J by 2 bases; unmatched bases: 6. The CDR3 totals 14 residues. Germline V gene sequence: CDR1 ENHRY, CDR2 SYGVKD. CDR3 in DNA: TGTGCCATCAGATCACAACAGGGGGCCTACGAGCAGTACTTC. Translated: CAIRSQQGAYEQYF.

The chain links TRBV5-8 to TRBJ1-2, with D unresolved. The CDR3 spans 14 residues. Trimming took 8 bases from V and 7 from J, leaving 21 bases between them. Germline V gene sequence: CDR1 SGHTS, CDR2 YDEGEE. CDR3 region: CASTLKTRSLGYTF. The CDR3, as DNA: TGTGCCAGTACGCTTAAGACAAGAAGCCTTGGCTACACCTTC.

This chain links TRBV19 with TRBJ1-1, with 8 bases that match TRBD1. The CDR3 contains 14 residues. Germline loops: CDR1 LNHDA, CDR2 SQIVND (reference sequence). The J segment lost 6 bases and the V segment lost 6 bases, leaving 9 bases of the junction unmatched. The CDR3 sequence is CASSFGQGKSEAFF. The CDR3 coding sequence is TGTGCCAGTAGCTTTGGACAGGGTAAATCTGAAGCTTTCTTT.

CDR3 amino acids: CAAGAATYEQYF. The DNA for the CDR3 is TGTGCCGCCGGCGCGGCTACCTACGAGCAGTACTTC. V usage is TRBV19 and J usage is TRBJ2-7; D is unclear. The CDR3 extends over 12 amino acids. The germline gives CDR1 LNHDA, CDR2 SQIVND (reference sequence). V was shortened by 11 bases and J by 2 bases, with 13 bases between the two germline ends.

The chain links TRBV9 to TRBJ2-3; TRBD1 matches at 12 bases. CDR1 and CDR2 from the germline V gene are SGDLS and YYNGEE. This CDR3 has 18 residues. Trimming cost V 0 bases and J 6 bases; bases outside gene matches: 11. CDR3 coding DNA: TGTGCCAGCAGCGTAGTAGGTGGGACAGGGGGCGGGTTGGATACGCAGTATTTT. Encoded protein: CASSVVGGTGGGLDTQYF.

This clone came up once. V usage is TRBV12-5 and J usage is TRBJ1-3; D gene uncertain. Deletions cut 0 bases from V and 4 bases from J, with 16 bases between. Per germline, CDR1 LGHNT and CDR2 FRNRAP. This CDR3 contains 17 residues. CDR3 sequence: CASGLVLSEGLGNTIYF. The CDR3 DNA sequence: TGTGCTAGTGGTTTGGTATTGAGCGAGGGTTTAGGAAACACCATATATTTT.

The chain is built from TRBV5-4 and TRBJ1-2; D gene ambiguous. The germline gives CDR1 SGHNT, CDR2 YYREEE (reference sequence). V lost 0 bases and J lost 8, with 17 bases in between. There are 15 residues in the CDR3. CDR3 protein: CASSLVVAQSGGYTF. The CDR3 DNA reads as TGTGCCAGCAGCTTGGTAGTGGCCCAATCAGGCGGCTACACCTTC.

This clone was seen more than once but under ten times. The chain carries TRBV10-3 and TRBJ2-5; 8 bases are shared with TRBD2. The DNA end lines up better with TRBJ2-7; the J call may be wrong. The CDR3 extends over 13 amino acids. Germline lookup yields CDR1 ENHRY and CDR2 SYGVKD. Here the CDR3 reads CAISGSGSYEQYF. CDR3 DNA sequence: TGTGCCATCAGTGGCAGCGGGAGTTACGAGCAGTACTTC.

CDR3 coding DNA: TGTGCCAGCAGCTTAGAGGGGTTTTGGCGCAATGAGCAGTTCTTC. It codes for CASSLEGFWRNEQFF. This chain connects TRBV7-8 to TRBJ2-1, with D maybe TRBD1 (5 bases). Deletions cut 1 base from V and 6 bases from J, with 13 bases between. This CDR3 contains 15 residues. Germline V gives CDR1 SGHVS, CDR2 FQNEAQ. Drawing the rest from reference TRBV7-8 and TRBJ2-1, the complete variable domain is GAGVSQSPRYKVAKRGQDVALRCDPISGHVSLFWYQQALGQGPEFLTYFQNEAQLDKSGLPSDRFFAERPEGSVSTLKIQRTQQEDSAVYLCASSLEGFWRNEQFFGPGTRLTVL.

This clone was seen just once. The DNA for the CDR3 is TGCGCCAGCAAGCCGGGGAAAACGGGAGATACGCAGTATTTT. This translates into CASKPGKTGDTQYF. The chain employs TRBV5-1 and TRBJ2-3; tentatively, D is TRBD2 (5 bases). The CDR3 contains 14 residues. Deletions cut 6 bases from V and 5 bases from J, with 16 bases between. CDR1 SGHRS and CDR2 YFSETQ come from the germline V gene.

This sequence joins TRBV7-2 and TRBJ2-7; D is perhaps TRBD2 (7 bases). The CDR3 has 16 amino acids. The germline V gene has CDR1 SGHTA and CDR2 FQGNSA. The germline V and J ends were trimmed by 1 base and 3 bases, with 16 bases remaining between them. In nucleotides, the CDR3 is TGTGCCAGCAGCTTAGGGGGGGGCGGCGGAGGCTACGAGCAGTACTTC. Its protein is CASSLGGGGGGYEQYF.

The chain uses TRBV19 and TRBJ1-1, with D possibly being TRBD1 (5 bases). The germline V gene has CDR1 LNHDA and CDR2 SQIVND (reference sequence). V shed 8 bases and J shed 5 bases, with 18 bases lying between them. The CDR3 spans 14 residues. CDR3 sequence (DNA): TGTGCCAGTCAATCAGGGAGGGAGTTTACTGAAGCTTTCTTT. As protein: CASQSGREFTEAFF.

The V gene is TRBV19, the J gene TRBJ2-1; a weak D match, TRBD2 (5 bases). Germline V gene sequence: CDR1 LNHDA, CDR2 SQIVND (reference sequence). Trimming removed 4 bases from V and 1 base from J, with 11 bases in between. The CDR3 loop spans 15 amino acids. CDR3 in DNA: TGTGCCAGTAGTACTTTTGAGGGATCCTACAATGAGCAGTTCTTC. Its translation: CASSTFEGSYNEQFF.

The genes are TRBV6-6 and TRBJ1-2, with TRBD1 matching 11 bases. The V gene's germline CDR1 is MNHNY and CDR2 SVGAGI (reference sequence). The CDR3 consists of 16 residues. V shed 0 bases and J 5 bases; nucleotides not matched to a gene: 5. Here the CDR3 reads CASSYSGTGGIYGYTF. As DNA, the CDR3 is TGTGCCAGCAGTTACTCCGGGACAGGGGGAATATATGGCTACACCTTC.

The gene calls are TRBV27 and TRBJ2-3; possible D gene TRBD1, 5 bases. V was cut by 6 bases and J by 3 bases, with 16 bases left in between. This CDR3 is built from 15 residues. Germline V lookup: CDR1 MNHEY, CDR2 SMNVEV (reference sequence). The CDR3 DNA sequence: TGTGCCAGCAGCAGAGGTAGGGGCCTGACAGATACGCAGTATTTT. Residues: CASSRGRGLTDTQYF.

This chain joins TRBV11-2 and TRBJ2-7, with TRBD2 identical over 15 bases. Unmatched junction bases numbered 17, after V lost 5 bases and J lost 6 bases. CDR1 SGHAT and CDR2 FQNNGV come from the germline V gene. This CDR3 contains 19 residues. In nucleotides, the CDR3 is TGTGCCAGCAGCCCAGAATCATTCGGGACTAGCGGGGGGATAGGCGAGCAGTACTTC. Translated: CASSPESFGTSGGIGEQYF.

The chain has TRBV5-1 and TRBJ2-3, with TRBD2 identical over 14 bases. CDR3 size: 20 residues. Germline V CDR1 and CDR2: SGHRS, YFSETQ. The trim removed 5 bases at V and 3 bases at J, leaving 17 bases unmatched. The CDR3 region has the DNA TGCGCCAGCAGTCGATTCAGTGGGACTAGCGGGAGTTTGAGGACAGATACGCAGTATTTT. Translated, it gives CASSRFSGTSGSLRTDTQYF.

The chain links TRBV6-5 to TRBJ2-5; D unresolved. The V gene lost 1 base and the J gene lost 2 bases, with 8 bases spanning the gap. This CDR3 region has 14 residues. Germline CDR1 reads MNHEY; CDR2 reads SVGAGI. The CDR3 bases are TGTGCCAGCAGTTACTGGCAGGATCAAGAGACCCAGTACTTC. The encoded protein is CASSYWQDQETQYF.